Below, 12 T cell receptor beta chains from the same sample are listed, as sequenced in a study of blood T cell repertoires in COVID-19. Here immunoSEQ multiplex PCR was the method, and the copy in TCRdb shows in-frame clones only, minus some. This table holds approximately 260,000 clones, over 70% found once. Sequenced material: peripheral blood. Every receptor here comes from a human donor in a cohort sampled during active COVID-19.

The chain carries TRBV3-1 (or the pseudogene TRBV3-2) and TRBJ1-5; no firm D call. CDR1 LGHDT and CDR2 YNNKEL come from the germline V gene (reference sequence). Deletions cut 8 bases from V and 6 bases from J, with 14 bases between. The CDR3 totals 13 residues. CDR3 sequence (DNA): TGTGCCAGCGGCGGTACTTCGGGTCAGCCCCAGCATTTT. This codes for CASGGTSGQPQHF.

This clone was counted a single time. The rearrangement joins TRBV7-3 to TRBJ2-1; 8 bases are shared with TRBD1. With V trimmed by 5 bases and J by 4 bases, 10 bases remained unmatched. This CDR3 contains 16 residues. Germline CDR1 and CDR2: SGHTA and FQGTGA. The CDR3 region is CASSPRTGTGYNEQFF. The CDR3 nucleotides are TGTGCCAGCAGCCCCCGGACAGGGACGGGGTACAATGAGCAGTTCTTC.

J is TRBJ1-2 and V is TRBV6-5; 9 positions agree with TRBD1. Germline CDR1 MNHEY, CDR2 SVGAGI. J was trimmed by 4 bases and V by 6 bases; bases with no gene match: 9. The CDR3 contains 15 residues. This CDR3 reads CASSLGLTGGYGYTF. The CDR3 DNA reads TGTGCCAGCAGCCTCGGACTGACAGGGGGCTATGGCTACACCTTC.

This chain connects TRBV5-6 to TRBJ1-2, with 9 bases identical to TRBD1. Germline V gene data show CDR1 as SGHDT and CDR2 as YYEEEE. V was pared by 5 bases and J by 2 bases, with 10 bases of the junction left unmatched. The CDR3 is made up of 16 amino acids. CDR3 sequence reads: CASRPGTGTYNYGYTF. CDR3 sequence (DNA): TGTGCCAGCAGACCCGGGACAGGGACATACAACTATGGCTACACCTTC.

This sequence joins TRBV6-1 and TRBJ2-7, with a possible D match to TRBD1 (5 bases). The CDR3 is 14 residues long. Trimming took off 7 bases at V and 6 bases at J, with 19 bases between the two ends. Germline-derived CDR1 and CDR2 are MNHNS and SASEGT. The CDR3 coding sequence is TGTGCCAGCACCGTAACTGGGGCGTTCGGCGAGCAGTACTTC. Translating it yields CASTVTGAFGEQYF.

Here the CDR3 reads CASSGQGRNTIYF. The CDR3 DNA reads TGTGCCAGCAGCGGACAGGGTAGAAACACCATATATTTT. The chain joins TRBV5-8 to TRBJ1-3; TRBD1 agrees at 8 bases. Germline V lookup: CDR1 SGHTS, CDR2 YDEGEE. The CDR3 loop spans 13 amino acids. The V segment lost 4 bases and the J segment 5 bases; nucleotides outside the gene matches: 2.

V is TRBV5-1 and J is TRBJ1-1; D gene ambiguous. The CDR3 spans 15 residues. Germline CDR1 reads SGHRS; CDR2 reads YFSETQ. The germline V and J ends were trimmed by 0 bases and 2 bases, with 11 bases remaining between them. CDR3: CASSLGAGLNTEAFF. In nucleotides, the CDR3 is TGCGCCAGCAGCTTGGGGGCAGGACTAAACACTGAAGCTTTCTTT.

The chain recombines TRBV29-1 with TRBJ1-5, with D unclear. Trimming took 5 bases from V and 0 from J, leaving 11 bases between them. Germline CDR1 and CDR2: SQVTM and ANQGSEA. The CDR3 length is 14 residues. The CDR3 DNA is TGCAGCGTTCTTACCCGGGGTAGCAATCAGCCCCAGCATTTT. This encodes CSVLTRGSNQPQHF.

V gene TRBV19 combines with J gene TRBJ1-3; D remains ambiguous. V shed 0 bases and J shed 6 bases, with 3 bases lying between them. Germline V gives CDR1 LNHDA, CDR2 SQIVND (reference sequence). The CDR3 is 12 residues long. The CDR3: CASSIDVNTIYF. CDR3 bases: TGTGCCAGTAGTATAGACGTAAACACCATATATTTT.

The chain joins TRBV7-2 to TRBJ2-7, with D possibly being TRBD1 (5 bases). The germline gives CDR1 SGHTA, CDR2 FQGNSA. Trimming removed 1 base from V and 2 bases from J, with 15 bases in between. This CDR3 is built from 16 residues. CDR3: CASSLVGGQKTYEQYF. Written as DNA, the CDR3 is TGTGCCAGCAGCTTAGTGGGTGGACAAAAGACCTACGAGCAGTACTTC. Together with reference TRBV7-2 and TRBJ2-7, the CDR3 gives the full variable domain: GAGVSQSPSNKVTEKGKDVELRCDPISGHTALYWYRQSLGQGLEFLIYFQGNSAPDKSGLPSDRFSAERTGGSVSTLTIQRTQQEDSAVYLCASSLVGGQKTYEQYFGPGTRLTVT.

The CDR3 region has the DNA TGTGCCAGCAGTCAGCGGGGGGGCCTAGGAGATACGCAGTATTTT. Residues: CASSQRGGLGDTQYF. The J gene is TRBJ2-3, the V gene TRBV3-1 (or the pseudogene TRBV3-2); 10 positions match TRBD2. This CDR3 is 15 amino acids long. Unmatched junction bases numbered 8, after V lost 6 bases and J lost 5 bases. The V gene's germline CDR1 is LGHDT and CDR2 YNNKEL (reference sequence).

V is TRBV2 and J is TRBJ1-2; 8 bases fit TRBD1. Germline V CDR1 and CDR2: SNHLY, FYNNEI. The trim removed 6 bases at V and 5 bases at J, leaving 5 bases unmatched. CDR3 length: 13 residues. CDR3 DNA sequence: TGTGCCAGCAGCCGGACAGGGTCTTATGGCTACACCTTC. It codes for CASSRTGSYGYTF.